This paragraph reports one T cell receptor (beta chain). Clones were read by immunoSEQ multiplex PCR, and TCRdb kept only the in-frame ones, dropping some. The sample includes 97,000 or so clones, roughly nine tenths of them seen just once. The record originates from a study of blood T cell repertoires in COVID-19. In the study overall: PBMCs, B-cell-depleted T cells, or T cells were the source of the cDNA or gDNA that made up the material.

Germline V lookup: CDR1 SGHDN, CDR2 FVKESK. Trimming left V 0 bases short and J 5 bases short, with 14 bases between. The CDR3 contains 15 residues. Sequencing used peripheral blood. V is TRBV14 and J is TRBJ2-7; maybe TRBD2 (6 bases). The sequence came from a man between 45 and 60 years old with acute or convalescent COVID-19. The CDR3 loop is CASSQDLAEGNEQYF. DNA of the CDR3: TGTGCCAGCAGCCAAGATCTGGCGGAGGGTAACGAGCAGTACTTC.